This T cell receptor (beta chain) was observed in a study of shared clonotypes between healthy human individuals. Study-wide findings and caveats: Represented diversity (both genetic and exposure-history) was limited by the small number of donors.

Sequencing used immunoSEQ multiplex PCR; TCRdb keeps in-frame clones, though not all of them. The table records about 2 million clones, less than 95% of them present only once. Naive CD8 isolation took CD45RO-negative cells positively selected for CCR7 and excluded terminally differentiated effector memory CD45RA+ cells. Comment on this clone: Its specificity is unknown.

The receptor was isolated from a man younger than 35 in good health. The source material was naive CD8+ T cells sorted from blood.

The CDR3 coding sequence is TGCGCCAGCAGTGAGTCTGAGAGGGGCCCGTATGGCTACACCTTC. Translation: CASSESERGPYGYTF. The chain couples TRBV10-2 to TRBJ1-2, with D possibly matching TRBD1 (5 bases). CDR3 length: 15 amino acids. Germline lookup yields CDR1 WSHSY and CDR2 SAAADI. V gave up 0 bases and J gave up 5 bases, with 13 bases separating them.